The present entry profiles one T cell receptor (beta chain) with its context. The record originates from a study of blood T cell repertoires in COVID-19. Study-level background: Sites in the United States, Italy and Spain provided acute and convalescent COVID-19 samples. In each case, the material was cDNA or gDNA derived from T cells, B-cell-depleted T cells, or PBMCs.

Authors' methods: How many nucleated cells were present was estimated from reference gene primer amplification. Profiling relied on immunoSEQ multiplex PCR, and the TCRdb table lists in-frame clones only, not all of them. The V and J calls and clone size are taken from that table; D and trimming were inferred from the DNA. The sample has over 250,000 clones; roughly 80% are singletons. Per germline, CDR1 SGDLS and CDR2 YYNGEE. This CDR3 is 14 amino acids long. V was clipped by 2 bases and J by 3 bases, with 8 bases between them. The sequence was obtained from a man in his thirties or forties with acute COVID-19. This chain links TRBV9 with TRBJ2-2; D is unresolved. The sequenced sample was PBMCs or T cells enriched from blood (not recorded which). DNA of the CDR3: TGTGCCAGCAGCGTCATCATAGACACCGGGGAGCTGTTTTTT. It translates to CASSVIIDTGELFF.